This T cell receptor beta chain was retrieved from a study of T cells in Graves' hyperthyroidism and ophthalmopathy. Trimming cost V 4 bases and J 0 bases; bases outside gene matches: 6. This CDR3 region has 16 residues. Germline V lookup: CDR1 SEHNR, CDR2 FQNEAQ (reference sequence). The blood sample was taken at first hyperthyroidism diagnosis, before any ophthalmopathy symptoms. Amplified TCR beta CDR3 regions derived from RNA transcripts. Researchers ran a first-round RT-PCR on the TCR CDR3 using the HTBI primer set. TCRdb passed the multiplex PCR reads through MiXCR, listing each CDR3 protein once. The sample records 350,000 or so distinct CDR3 sequences, approximately 18% being singletons.

The J gene is TRBJ2-1, the V gene TRBV7-9; 7 bases are a match to TRBD2. The sequence came from a woman in her twenties or thirties with Graves' hyperthyroidism that later progressed to Graves' ophthalmopathy. Sequencing used blood. This CDR3 is CASSYPGGSSYNEQFF. In DNA form, the CDR3 reads TGTGCCAGCAGCTACCCCGGCGGGAGCTCCTACAATGAGCAGTTCTTC.